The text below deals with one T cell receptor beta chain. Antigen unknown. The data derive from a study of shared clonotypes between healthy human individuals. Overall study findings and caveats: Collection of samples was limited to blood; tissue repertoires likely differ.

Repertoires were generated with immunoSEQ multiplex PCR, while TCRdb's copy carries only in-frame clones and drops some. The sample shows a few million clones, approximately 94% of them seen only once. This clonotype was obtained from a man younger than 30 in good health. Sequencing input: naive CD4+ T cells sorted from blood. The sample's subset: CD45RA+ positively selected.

CDR3 region: CASSGGAGGYFGTDTQYF. The CDR3 DNA follows: TGTGCCAGCAGTGGAGGAGCGGGAGGGTACTTCGGCACAGATACGCAGTATTTT. The rearrangement links TRBV2 to TRBJ2-3, with TRBD2 matching over 10 bases. Unmatched junction bases numbered 11, after V lost 4 bases and J lost 1 base. The CDR3 sequence is 18 residues long. Germline CDR1 is SNHLY and CDR2 is FYNNEI. The full variable domain, its missing parts supplied by reference TRBV2 and TRBJ2-3, is EPEVTQTPSHQVTQMGQEVILRCVPISNHLYFYWYRQILGQKVEFLVSFYNNEISEKSEIFDDQFSVERPDGSNFTLKIRSTKLEDSAMYFCASSGGAGGYFGTDTQYFGPGTRLTVL.